This TCR beta chain was obtained from a study of T cell clones after liver transplantation. Using immunoSEQ multiplex PCR, the repertoire was profiled, and TCRdb retains in-frame clones only, with some absent. Among 50,000 or so clones listed, approximately 71% were seen once. Germline V gives CDR1 LNHDA, CDR2 SQIVND (reference sequence). The CDR3 consists of 17 residues. V lost 1 base and J lost 3, with 18 bases in between. Material: CD4+ T cells from blood, obtained 54 months after liver transplant. V and J are TRBV19 and TRBJ1-2; tentative D call: TRBD1 (5 bases). The sequence came from a human patient who received a liver transplant. A share of the T cells may be of graft donor origin. The CDR3 here is CASSIGLGVKDHYGYTF. The CDR3 coding sequence is TGTGCCAGTAGTATAGGTTTAGGGGTGAAGGATCACTATGGCTACACCTTC. Together with reference TRBV19 and TRBJ1-2, the CDR3 gives the full variable domain: DGGITQSPKYLFRKEGQNVTLSCEQNLNHDAMYWYRQDPGQGLRLIYYSQIVNDFQKGDIAEGYSVSREKKESFPLTVTSAQKNPTAFYLCASSIGLGVKDHYGYTFGSGTRLTVV.